Presented here are 8 T cell receptor beta chains from one specimen sequenced in a study of beta chain features in type 1 diabetes. The entirety of the isolated RNA underwent reverse transcription, so expressed TCRB transcripts were sequenced. Repertoires were generated with immunoSEQ multiplex PCR, while TCRdb's copy carries only in-frame clones and drops some. The table includes around 430,000 clones, about 29% detected once. Sequencing used naive CD4+ T cells from blood. The receptor source for this set is a man aged 18 to 30 in good health.

This clone was counted a few times. This sequence joins TRBV7-2 and TRBJ2-2, with D unresolved. This CDR3 has 15 residues. Germline CDR1 and CDR2: SGHTA and FQGNSA. Trimming pared 5 bases from V and 1 base from J, leaving 11 bases between. The CDR3 nucleotides read TGTGCCAGCAGCCTCCGAAGAGGGAACACCGGGGAGCTGTTTTTT. The encoded protein is CASSLRRGNTGELFF.

This sequence joins TRBV27 and TRBJ2-3; TRBD2 matches 9 bases. This CDR3 spans 16 amino acids. The V gene's germline CDR1 is MNHEY and CDR2 SMNVEV (reference sequence). V lost 3 bases to trimming and J lost 0 bases; unmatched junction nucleotides: 4. CDR3 residues: CASSFLAGSSTDTQYF. CDR3 coding DNA: TGTGCCAGCAGTTTCCTAGCGGGATCTAGCACAGATACGCAGTATTTT.

The rearrangement uses TRBV7-9 and TRBJ1-4; D is perhaps TRBD1 (5 bases). CDR3 size: 15 residues. The germline V gene has CDR1 SEHNR and CDR2 FQNEAQ (reference sequence). With 5 bases removed from V and 10 bases from J, the gap between germline ends came to 20 bases. The DNA of the CDR3 is TGTGCCAGCAGCGACTGGGACGGCGAAGCGGGAAAACTGTTTTTT. This sequence encodes CASSDWDGEAGKLFF.

The V and J genes are TRBV5-1 and TRBJ2-3; no definite D call. The CDR3 is made up of 13 amino acids. Trimming removed 4 bases at V and 0 bases at J, with 6 bases between. Germline V lookup: CDR1 SGHRS, CDR2 YFSETQ. The CDR3 protein is CASSPFSTDTQYF. CDR3 sequence (DNA): TGCGCCAGCAGCCCCTTTAGCACAGATACGCAGTATTTT.

The rearrangement joins TRBV9 to TRBJ2-5; 13 bases line up with TRBD2. From germline, CDR1 is SGDLS and CDR2 YYNGEE. V lost 0 bases, J lost 4 bases, and 6 bases stayed unmatched. The CDR3 runs 17 residues. The CDR3 sequence: CASSVAPLAGGGETQYF. DNA for the CDR3: TGTGCCAGCAGCGTAGCGCCACTAGCGGGAGGGGGAGAGACCCAGTACTTC.

The chain joins TRBV6-1 to TRBJ1-4, with unresolved D. The CDR3 extends over 13 amino acids. CDR1 is MNHNS, CDR2 SASEGT, per germline. The ends were cut back, 8 bases at V and 10 bases at J, with 17 bases in the middle. The CDR3 spells CASLGSLGGKLFF. The CDR3 nucleotides are TGTGCCAGCCTCGGGTCACTCGGAGGAAAACTGTTTTTT.

The sample holds a few counts of this clone. The V and J genes are TRBV29-1 and TRBJ2-2, with TRBD2 matching 7 bases. The germline V gene encodes CDR1 SQVTM and CDR2 ANQGSEA. This CDR3 comprises 15 residues. The V segment lost 6 bases and the J segment 1 base; nucleotides outside the gene matches: 8. This CDR3 reads CSVSLARLNTGELFF. The CDR3 coding sequence is TGCAGCGTCTCACTAGCGAGATTGAACACCGGGGAGCTGTTTTTT.

The V and J genes are TRBV29-1 and TRBJ2-5; unclear D gene. Germline V gene data show CDR1 as SQVTM and CDR2 as ANQGSEA. CDR3 length: 12 residues. Trimming took off 7 bases at V and 5 bases at J, with 14 bases between the two ends. CDR3 protein: CSARRQAETQYF. The CDR3 coding sequence is TGCAGCGCCAGAAGGCAGGCGGAGACCCAGTACTTC.